Shown below are 22 T cell receptor beta chains from a single sample sequenced in a study of blood T cell repertoires in COVID-19. TCRdb keeps only in-frame clones here, not all; method: immunoSEQ multiplex PCR. The sample lists 250,000 to 300,000 clones, roughly 89% seen once, with 2.5% to 3.5% in the top ten. The specimen was PBMCs or T cells enriched from blood (not recorded which). Receptors originate from a woman in her forties or fifties who had been exposed to COVID-19.

The rearrangement joins TRBV19 to TRBJ2-5; tentatively, D is TRBD1 (5 bases). V lost 8 bases to trimming and J lost 2 bases, with 15 bases between them. Germline assignment: CDR1 LNHDA and CDR2 SQIVND (reference sequence). This CDR3 comprises 14 residues. The CDR3 loop is CASLGLQGQETQYF. DNA of the CDR3: TGTGCCAGTCTCGGTCTGCAGGGACAAGAGACCCAGTACTTC.

The chain recombines TRBV5-1 with TRBJ2-7, with D unresolved. The CDR3 has 14 amino acids. The germline V gene encodes CDR1 SGHRS and CDR2 YFSETQ. The V gene lost 4 bases and the J gene lost 0 bases, with 11 bases spanning the gap. For the CDR3, the DNA is TGCGCCAGCAGCCCCCTACAGAGCTCCTACGAGCAGTACTTC. As protein: CASSPLQSSYEQYF.

The rearrangement links TRBV19 to TRBJ2-1; 9 nucleotides align to TRBD2. V was clipped by 4 bases and J by 0 bases; unmatched bases: 10. This CDR3 is 18 amino acids long. CDR1 and CDR2 (germline): LNHDA, SQIVND (reference sequence). The CDR3 DNA sequence: TGTGCCAGTAGTACCCGGGAAAGAGCGGGGGGCTCCTACAATGAGCAGTTCTTC. It is translated as CASSTRERAGGSYNEQFF.

This clone was observed a handful of times. The CDR3 DNA is TGTGCCAGCAGCTCCCAAGAAACGGGGGAAGAGACCCAGTACTTC. This gives the protein CASSSQETGEETQYF. The chain employs TRBV7-9 and TRBJ2-5; weak D call: TRBD2 (6 bases). This CDR3 region has 15 residues. Trimming pared 4 bases from V and 3 bases from J, leaving 15 bases between. Germline V gives CDR1 SEHNR, CDR2 FQNEAQ (reference sequence).

The rearrangement uses TRBV13 and TRBJ1-4; perhaps TRBD1 as D (5 bases). Germline CDR1 PRHDT, CDR2 FYEKMQ (reference sequence). The CDR3 has 15 residues. Between the trimmed V and J ends, which lost 5 bases and 7 bases, there was a span of 17 bases. In DNA, the CDR3 is TGTGCCAGCAGCCAGGGTCGGGGGGTTACTGAAAAACTGTTTTTT. Its protein product is CASSQGRGVTEKLFF.

The V and J genes are TRBV2 and TRBJ1-5; TRBD1 is a possible D gene (5 bases). The ends were cut back, 4 bases at V and 1 base at J, with 8 bases in the middle. The germline CDR1 and CDR2 sequences are SNHLY and FYNNEI. This CDR3 is built from 14 residues. Here the CDR3 reads CASSAKGSNQPQHF. CDR3 bases: TGTGCCAGCAGTGCAAAGGGGAGCAATCAGCCCCAGCATTTT.

The rearrangement links TRBV11-2 to TRBJ2-7; TRBD1 might be the D (6 bases). The CDR3 covers 14 residues. The germline CDR1 and CDR2 sequences are SGHAT and FQNNGV. The V gene lost 0 bases and the J gene lost 3 bases, with 9 bases spanning the gap. CDR3 in DNA: TGTGCCAGCAGCTTAGACCAGGGGTACTACGAGCAGTACTTC. It encodes CASSLDQGYYEQYF.

This chain joins TRBV10-3 and TRBJ2-1; D unresolved. This CDR3 region has 12 residues. Per the germline V gene, CDR1 is ENHRY and CDR2 is SYGVKD. V was clipped by 2 bases and J by 7 bases, with 6 bases between them. The CDR3 nucleotides read TGTGCCATCAGTGAGACTTGGAATGAGCAGTTCTTC. Its translation is CAISETWNEQFF.

This clone was seen just once. This sequence joins TRBV6-1 and TRBJ2-7; D is possibly TRBD1 (5 bases). Trimming pared 2 bases from V and 3 bases from J, leaving 11 bases between. Germline CDR1 is MNHNS and CDR2 is SASEGT. CDR3 length: 14 amino acids. The DNA of the CDR3 is TGTGCCAGCAGTGAACAGGGCTTCGGCTACGAGCAGTACTTC. Its protein product is CASSEQGFGYEQYF.

The CDR3 loop reads CASSQAAGASTDTQYF. Here the CDR3 DNA reads TGTGCCAGCAGCCAAGCAGCGGGGGCCTCCACAGATACGCAGTATTTT. The V call is TRBV4-2, the J call TRBJ2-3; 8 nucleotides match TRBD2. Germline V lookup: CDR1 LGHNA, CDR2 YNFKEQ. V lost 1 base to trimming and J lost 2 bases; unmatched junction nucleotides: 5. CDR3 size: 16 residues.

The V gene is TRBV10-3, the J gene TRBJ2-6; 9 bases match TRBD1. CDR1 ENHRY and CDR2 SYGVKD come from the germline V gene. Germline trimming cut 6 bases from V and 4 bases from J; bases unmatched to any gene: 10. The CDR3 loop spans 17 amino acids. CDR3 in DNA: TGTGCCATCAGCCCTACAGGGGGCGCGTCCGGGGCCAACGTCCTGACTTTC. This sequence encodes CAISPTGGASGANVLTF.

The rearrangement uses TRBV3-1 (or the pseudogene TRBV3-2) and TRBJ2-7; TRBD1 agrees at 10 bases. J was trimmed by 2 bases and V by 2 bases; bases with no gene match: 3. The CDR3 runs to 15 residues. Looked up from germline, CDR1 is LGHDT and CDR2 is YNNKEL (reference sequence). The CDR3 region is CASSQTGTGAYEQYF. The CDR3 nucleotides are TGTGCCAGCAGCCAAACCGGGACAGGGGCCTACGAGCAGTACTTC.

This chain links TRBV3-1 (or the pseudogene TRBV3-2) with TRBJ2-4; weak D call: TRBD2 (5 bases). Germline V gene data show CDR1 as LGHDT and CDR2 as YNNKEL (reference sequence). This CDR3 has 20 amino acids. V was trimmed by 2 bases and J by 1 base, leaving 24 bases between them. The CDR3 DNA is TGTGCCAGCAGCCAATTCCCGGGATCTATGGCCCCGGGGGCCAAAAACATTCAGTACTTC. Translated: CASSQFPGSMAPGAKNIQYF.

The rearrangement links TRBV5-1 to TRBJ1-2; D may be TRBD1 (5 bases). The CDR3 sequence is 13 residues long. Deletions cut 3 bases from V and 2 bases from J, with 8 bases between. CDR1 is SGHRS, CDR2 YFSETQ, per germline. CDR3 DNA: TGCGCCAGCAGCTCGGGGGAGAACTATGGCTACACCTTC. This translates into CASSSGENYGYTF.

The rearrangement joins TRBV2 to TRBJ1-6; D ambiguous. The CDR3 length is 15 residues. Germline V gives CDR1 SNHLY, CDR2 FYNNEI. Trimming left V 4 bases short and J 0 bases short, with 7 bases between. The CDR3 nucleotides read TGTGCCAGCAGTGGATGGAGCTCCTATAATTCACCCCTCCACTTT. Its protein product is CASSGWSSYNSPLHF.

The rearrangement joins TRBV7-9 to TRBJ1-6; tentative D call: TRBD1 (5 bases). The CDR3 extends over 15 amino acids. Trimming stripped 5 bases from V and 7 bases from J, with 15 bases between. Germline V lookup: CDR1 SEHNR, CDR2 FQNEAQ (reference sequence). CDR3 sequence (DNA): TGTGCCAGCAGCCAACAGGCCGGGAGCAATTCACCCCTCCACTTT. This codes for CASSQQAGSNSPLHF.

The chain is built from TRBV28 and TRBJ1-2; D unclear. V was pared by 2 bases and J by 0 bases, with 4 bases between. This CDR3 comprises 13 residues. Germline V lookup: CDR1 MDHEN, CDR2 SYDVKM. Written as DNA, the CDR3 is TGTGCCAGCAGTTTACAGACTAACTATGGCTACACCTTC. Amino acids: CASSLQTNYGYTF.

The rearrangement links TRBV27 to TRBJ1-1; 7 nucleotides line up with TRBD1. CDR3 length: 14 amino acids. Germline loops: CDR1 MNHEY, CDR2 SMNVEV (reference sequence). V trimming: 2 bases; J trimming: 4 bases; junction bases outside the gene matches: 4. The CDR3 DNA reads TGTGCCAGCAGTTTAAACAGGGGCGTCACTGAAGCTTTCTTT. Amino acids: CASSLNRGVTEAFF.

The chain carries TRBV3-1 (or the pseudogene TRBV3-2) and TRBJ1-3, with D tentatively TRBD1 (6 bases). There are 17 residues in the CDR3. Germline values: CDR1 LGHDT, CDR2 YNNKEL (reference sequence). Trimming took off 2 bases at V and 0 bases at J, with 14 bases between the two ends. As DNA, the CDR3 is TGTGCCAGCAGCCAATCCCGGGACAAGCTCTCTGGAAACACCATATATTTT. This translates into CASSQSRDKLSGNTIYF.

This chain connects TRBV3-1 (or the pseudogene TRBV3-2) to TRBJ2-1, with TRBD1 identical over 7 bases. The CDR3 totals 14 residues. Trimming removed 7 bases from V and 3 bases from J; junction bases left unmatched: 6. Germline CDR1 LGHDT, CDR2 YNNKEL (reference sequence). In DNA form, the CDR3 reads TGTGCCAGCACCGGGGACAGATTCTACAATGAGCAGTTCTTC. Amino acid sequence: CASTGDRFYNEQFF.

The chain is built from TRBV20-1 and TRBJ2-1; D not certain. The V and J ends lost 3 bases and 6 bases respectively, with 12 bases between them. Germline loops: CDR1 DFQATT, CDR2 SNEGSKA (reference sequence). The CDR3 consists of 13 residues. The CDR3 loop is CSASSGLSNEQFF. CDR3 DNA sequence: TGCAGTGCTAGTTCAGGCCTGAGCAATGAGCAGTTCTTC.

The chain has TRBV30 and TRBJ2-4, with 7 bases that match TRBD1. The V gene end was trimmed by 4 bases and the J gene end by 6 bases; junction bases not matched to a gene: 9. The CDR3 covers 14 residues. The germline CDR1 and CDR2 sequences are GTSNPN and SVGIG (reference sequence). Here the CDR3 reads CAWMKPGQSNIQYF. In nucleotides, the CDR3 is TGTGCCTGGATGAAACCGGGACAGTCAAACATTCAGTACTTC. Filled out from reference TRBV30 and TRBJ2-4, the complete variable domain reads SQTIHQWPATLVQPVGSPLSLECTVEGTSNPNLYWYRQAAGRGLQLLFYSVGIGQISSEVPQNLSASRPQDRQFILSSKKLLLSDSGFYLCAWMKPGQSNIQYFGAGTRLSVL.